This TCR beta chain is from a study of blood T cell repertoires in COVID-19. Overall study context: Sites in the United States, Italy and Spain provided acute and convalescent COVID-19 samples. Nucleic acid was either cDNA or gDNA, and it came from T cells, B-cell-depleted T cells, or PBMCs.

CDR1 and CDR2 (germline): MNHEY, SVGAGI. The CDR3 is 16 amino acids. The ends were cut back, 0 bases at V and 13 bases at J, with 19 bases in the middle. Per the authors' pipeline: Amplification with reference gene primers provided the estimates of nucleated cell counts. Profiling relied on immunoSEQ multiplex PCR, and the TCRdb table lists in-frame clones only, not all of them. V and J calls plus clone size are reproduced from that table; the DNA served to infer D and trimming. The sample has about 370,000 clones; around 90% are singletons. Followed longitudinally, the Seattle patients had been enrolled during active infection.

The chain has TRBV6-5 and TRBJ1-6, with a tentative D call TRBD1 (6 bases). The receptor was isolated from a woman aged 25 to 39 with COVID-19, enrolled during active disease. The specimen sequenced was peripheral blood. Here the CDR3 reads CASSYSTSTGGSPLHF. The CDR3 coding sequence is TGTGCCAGCAGTTACTCAACATCGACGGGGGGCTCTCCCCTCCACTTT.